This TCR beta chain emerged from a study of cytomegalovirus exposure and HLA in healthy donors. Overall study findings and caveats: A later analysis by the authors found several of the most significant clusters apparently linked to common viral pathogens. One variant, a missense change in DCLRE1C, was linked in a later analysis to TCR beta V- and J-gene trimming. Previously analyzed data showed that most TCR beta V segments were productive at a frequency of about 87% or about 30%.

A multiplex PCR was run with 60 Vbeta primers and 13 Jbeta primers. Study processing details: It was a later analysis that counted roughly 80 million unique TCR beta chains, of which about 10 million were shared. Measured with immunoSEQ multiplex PCR; TCRdb has only the in-frame clones, and not every one. V and J calls and clone size are given by that table; D and trimming were obtained from the DNA. The table has some 120,000 clones, around 82% seen once. With regard to this clone: Its antigen is undetermined.

The material sequenced was PBMCs. The receptor was derived from a male donor in good health and CMV-seropositive.

The CDR3 DNA reads as TGTGCCAGCAGCCTCATGGGTCCGGGCGAGCAGTACTTC. Encoded protein: CASSLMGPGEQYF. The chain recombines TRBV5-5 with TRBJ2-7, with unresolved D. The CDR3 consists of 13 residues. The germline gives CDR1 SGHKS, CDR2 YYEKEE (reference sequence). Trimming shortened V by 4 bases and J by 6 bases, and 14 bases separated the two germline ends.